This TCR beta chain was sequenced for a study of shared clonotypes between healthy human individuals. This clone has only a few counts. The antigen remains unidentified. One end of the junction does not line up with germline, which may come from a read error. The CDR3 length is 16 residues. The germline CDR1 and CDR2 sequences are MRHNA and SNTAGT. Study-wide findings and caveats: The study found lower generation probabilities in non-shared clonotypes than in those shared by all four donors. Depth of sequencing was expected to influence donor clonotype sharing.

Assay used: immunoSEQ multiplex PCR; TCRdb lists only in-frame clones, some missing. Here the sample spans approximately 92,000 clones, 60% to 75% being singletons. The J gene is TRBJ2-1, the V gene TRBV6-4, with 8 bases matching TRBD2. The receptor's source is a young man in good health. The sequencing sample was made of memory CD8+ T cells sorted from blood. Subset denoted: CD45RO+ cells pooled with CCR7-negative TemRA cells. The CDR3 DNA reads TGTGCCAGCAGTCAGTCACTAGCGGCCTCCTTCAATGAGCAGTTCTTC. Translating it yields CASSQSLAASFNEQFF.